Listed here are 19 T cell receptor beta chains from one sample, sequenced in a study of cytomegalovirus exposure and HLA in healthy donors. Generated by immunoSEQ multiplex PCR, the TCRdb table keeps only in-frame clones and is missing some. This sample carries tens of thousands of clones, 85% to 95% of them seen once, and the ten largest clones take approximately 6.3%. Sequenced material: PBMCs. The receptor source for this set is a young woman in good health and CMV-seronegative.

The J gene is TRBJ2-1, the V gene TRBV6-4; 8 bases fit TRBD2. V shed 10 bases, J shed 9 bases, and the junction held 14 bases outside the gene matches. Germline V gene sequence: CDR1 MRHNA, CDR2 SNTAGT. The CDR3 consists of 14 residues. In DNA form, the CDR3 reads TGTGCCACCCAGCGGGAGTCTTTGGTGGGTGAGCAGTTCTTC. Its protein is CATQRESLVGEQFF.

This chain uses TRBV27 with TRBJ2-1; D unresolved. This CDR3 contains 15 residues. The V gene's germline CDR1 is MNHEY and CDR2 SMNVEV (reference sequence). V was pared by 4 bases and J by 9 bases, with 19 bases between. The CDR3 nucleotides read TGTGCCAGCAGTTCCCCCGAACCTCGATATAGTGAGCAGTTCTTC. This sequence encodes CASSSPEPRYSEQFF.

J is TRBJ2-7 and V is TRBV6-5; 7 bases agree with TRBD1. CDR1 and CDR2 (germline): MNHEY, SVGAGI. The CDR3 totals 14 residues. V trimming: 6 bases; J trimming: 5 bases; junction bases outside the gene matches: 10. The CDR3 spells CASRPSTGSHEQYV. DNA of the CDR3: TGTGCCAGCAGGCCTTCGACAGGGAGCCACGAGCAGTACGTC.

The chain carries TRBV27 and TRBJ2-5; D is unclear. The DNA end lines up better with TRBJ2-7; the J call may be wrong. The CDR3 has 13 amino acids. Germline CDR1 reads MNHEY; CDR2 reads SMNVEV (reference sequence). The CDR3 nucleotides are TGTGCCAGCAGTTTATTTGGGGCCTACGAGCAGTACTTC. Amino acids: CASSLFGAYEQYF.

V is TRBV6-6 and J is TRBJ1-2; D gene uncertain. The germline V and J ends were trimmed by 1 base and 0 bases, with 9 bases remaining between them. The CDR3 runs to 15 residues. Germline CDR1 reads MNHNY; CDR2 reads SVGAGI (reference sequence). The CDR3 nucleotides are TGTGCCAGCAGTTACTTGGCAGGTCCTAACTATGGCTACACCTTC. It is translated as CASSYLAGPNYGYTF.

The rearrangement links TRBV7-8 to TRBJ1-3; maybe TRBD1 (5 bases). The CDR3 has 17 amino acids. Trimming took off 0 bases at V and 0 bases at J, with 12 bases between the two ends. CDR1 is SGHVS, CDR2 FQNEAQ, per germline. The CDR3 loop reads CASSLALRGGSGNTIYF. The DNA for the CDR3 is TGTGCCAGCAGCTTAGCGCTCCGGGGGGGCTCTGGAAACACCATATATTTT.

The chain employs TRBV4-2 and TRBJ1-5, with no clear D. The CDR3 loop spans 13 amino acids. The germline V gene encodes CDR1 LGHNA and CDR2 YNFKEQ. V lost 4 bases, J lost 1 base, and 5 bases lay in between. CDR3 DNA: TGTGCCAGCAGCCTCAGGAGCAATCAGCCCCAGCATTTT. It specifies CASSLRSNQPQHF.

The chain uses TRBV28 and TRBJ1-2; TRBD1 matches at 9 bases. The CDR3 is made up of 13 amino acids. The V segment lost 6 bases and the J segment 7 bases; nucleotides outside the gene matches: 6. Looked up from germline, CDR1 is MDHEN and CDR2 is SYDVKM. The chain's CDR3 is CASRRDRVFGYTF. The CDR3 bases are TGTGCCAGCAGGCGGGACAGGGTTTTTGGCTACACCTTC.

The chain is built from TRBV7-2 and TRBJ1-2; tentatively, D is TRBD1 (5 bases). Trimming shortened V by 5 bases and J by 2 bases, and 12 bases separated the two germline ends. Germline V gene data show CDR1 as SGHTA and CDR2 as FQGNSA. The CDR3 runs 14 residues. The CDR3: CASSPGGSNYGYTF. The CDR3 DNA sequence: TGTGCCAGCAGCCCCGGGGGGTCGAACTATGGCTACACCTTC.

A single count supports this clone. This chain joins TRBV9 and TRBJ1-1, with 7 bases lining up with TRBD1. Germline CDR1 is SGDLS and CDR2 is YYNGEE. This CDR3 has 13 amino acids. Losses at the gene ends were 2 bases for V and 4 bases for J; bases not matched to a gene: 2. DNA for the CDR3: TGTGCCAGCAGCGTGGGACAGAGCACTGAAGCTTTCTTT. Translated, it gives CASSVGQSTEAFF. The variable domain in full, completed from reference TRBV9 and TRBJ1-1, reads DSGVTQTPKHLITATGQRVTLRCSPRSGDLSVYWYQQSLDQGLQFLIQYYNGEERAKGNILERFSAQQFPDLHSELNLSSLELGDSALYFCASSVGQSTEAFFGQGTRLTVV.

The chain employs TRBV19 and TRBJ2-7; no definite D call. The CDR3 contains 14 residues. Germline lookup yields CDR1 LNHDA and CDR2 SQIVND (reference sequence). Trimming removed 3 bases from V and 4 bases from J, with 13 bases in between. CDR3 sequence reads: CASSIKETGYEQYF. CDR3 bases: TGTGCCAGTAGTATCAAAGAGACGGGTTACGAGCAGTACTTC.

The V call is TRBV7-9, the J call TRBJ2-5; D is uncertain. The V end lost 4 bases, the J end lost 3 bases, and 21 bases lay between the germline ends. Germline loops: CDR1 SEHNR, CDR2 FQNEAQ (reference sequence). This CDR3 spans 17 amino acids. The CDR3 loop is CASSSTPSLGLKETQYF. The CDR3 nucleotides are TGTGCCAGCAGCTCCACTCCGTCCCTCGGTCTGAAAGAGACCCAGTACTTC.

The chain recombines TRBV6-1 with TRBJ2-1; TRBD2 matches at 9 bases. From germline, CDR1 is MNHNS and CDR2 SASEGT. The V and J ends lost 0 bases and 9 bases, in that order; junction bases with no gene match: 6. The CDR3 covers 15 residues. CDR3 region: CASSEAGLARGEQFF. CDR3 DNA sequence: TGTGCCAGCAGTGAAGCCGGACTAGCGAGAGGTGAGCAGTTCTTC.

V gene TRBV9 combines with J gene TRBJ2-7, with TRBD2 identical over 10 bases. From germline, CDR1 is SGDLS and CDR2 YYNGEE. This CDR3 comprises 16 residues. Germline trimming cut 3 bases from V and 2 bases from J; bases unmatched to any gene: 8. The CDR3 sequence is CASSASLAGVTYEQYF. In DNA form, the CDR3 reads TGTGCCAGCAGCGCGTCCCTAGCGGGGGTAACCTACGAGCAGTACTTC.

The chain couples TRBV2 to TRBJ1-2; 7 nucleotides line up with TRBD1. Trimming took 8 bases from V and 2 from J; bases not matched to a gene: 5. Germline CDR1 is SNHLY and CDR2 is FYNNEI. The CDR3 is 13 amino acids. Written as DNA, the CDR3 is TGTGCCAGCTTATCGGACAGGAACTATGGCTACACCTTC. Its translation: CASLSDRNYGYTF.

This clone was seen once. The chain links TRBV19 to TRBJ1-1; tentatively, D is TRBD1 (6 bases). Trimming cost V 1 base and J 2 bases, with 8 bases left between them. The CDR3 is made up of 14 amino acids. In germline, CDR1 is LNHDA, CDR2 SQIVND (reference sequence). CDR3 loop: CASSIVGANTEAFF. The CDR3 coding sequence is TGTGCCAGTAGTATAGTGGGGGCCAACACTGAAGCTTTCTTT.

CDR3 in amino acids: CASSSPRRGLTDTQYF. The CDR3 region has the DNA TGTGCCAGTAGTTCCCCTAGGCGGGGGCTCACAGATACGCAGTATTTT. This chain links TRBV19 with TRBJ2-3; D may be TRBD2 (7 bases). V lost 5 bases and J 2 bases, leaving 17 bases between the germline ends. Germline CDR1 reads LNHDA; CDR2 reads SQIVND (reference sequence). This CDR3 comprises 16 residues.

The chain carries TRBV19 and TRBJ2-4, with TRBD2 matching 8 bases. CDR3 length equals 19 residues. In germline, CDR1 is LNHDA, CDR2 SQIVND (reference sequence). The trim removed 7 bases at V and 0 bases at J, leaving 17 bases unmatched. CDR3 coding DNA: TGTGCCAGTAAACGTGCTACAGCGGGAGTGGGACTAGCCAAAAACATTCAGTACTTC. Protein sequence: CASKRATAGVGLAKNIQYF.

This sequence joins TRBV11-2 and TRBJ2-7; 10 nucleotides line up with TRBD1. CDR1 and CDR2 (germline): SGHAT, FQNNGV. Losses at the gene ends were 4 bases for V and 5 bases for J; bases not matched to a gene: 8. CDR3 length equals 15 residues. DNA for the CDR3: TGTGCCAGCAGCTCGACAGGGGGCGGTATTGACGAGCAGTACTTC. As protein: CASSSTGGGIDEQYF. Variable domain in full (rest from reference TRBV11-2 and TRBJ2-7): EAGVAQSPRYKIIEKRQSVAFWCNPISGHATLYWYQQILGQGPKLLIQFQNNGVVDDSQLPKDRFSAERLKGVDSTLKIQPAKLEDSAVYLCASSSTGGGIDEQYFGPGTRLTVT.